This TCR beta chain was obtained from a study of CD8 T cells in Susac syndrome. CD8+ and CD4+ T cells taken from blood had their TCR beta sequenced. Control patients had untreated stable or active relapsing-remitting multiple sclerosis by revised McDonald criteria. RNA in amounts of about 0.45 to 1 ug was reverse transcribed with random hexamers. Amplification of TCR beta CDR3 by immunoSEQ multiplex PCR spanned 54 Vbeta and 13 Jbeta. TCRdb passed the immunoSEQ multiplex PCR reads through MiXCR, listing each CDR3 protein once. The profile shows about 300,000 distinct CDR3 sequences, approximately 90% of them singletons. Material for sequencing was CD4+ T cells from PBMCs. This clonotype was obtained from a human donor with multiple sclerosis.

CDR3 sequence (DNA): TGTGCCAGCAGCCTAGAGGTAGCGGGAGCGAAAAATGAGCAGTTCTTC. Its protein product is CASSLEVAGAKNEQFF. V usage is TRBV7-9 and J usage is TRBJ2-1; 9 bases line up with TRBD2. V trimming: 5 bases; J trimming: 7 bases; junction bases outside the gene matches: 12. CDR1 is SEHNR, CDR2 FQNEAQ, per germline (reference sequence). CDR3 size: 16 residues.